This T cell receptor (beta chain) was identified during a study of blood T cells in healthy people across ages. Comments on this clonotype: The antigen remains undetermined. One junction end does not reproduce the germline sequence, and a read error may be involved.

Next came a second PCR, run for about 7 to 12 cycles, which used a sample-barcoded 5' primer along with a J-beta primer mix. Via MiXCR, TCRdb re-called the 5' RACE reads, giving one row per CDR3 protein. The repertoire includes more than 750,000 distinct CDR3 sequences, about 29% of them detected once, and about 10% sits in the top ten. The CDR3 has 15 amino acids. Germline V gene lookup returns CDR1 SGHTA and CDR2 FQGNSA. Whole-study findings and limits: Older age coincided with a roughly linear decline in TCR beta diversity per million T cells. In long-lived donors, naive CD4+ cell counts and diversity exceeded those of aged donors.

These data also featured in a second study, about T cells of mothers and their children. That report adds: All donors were healthy and Caucasian; they were a few mothers and their six children. Mothers gave over 8.5 million TCR beta CDR3 reads each, and children several million each.

Sample: blood. This clonotype originated in a middle-aged woman in good health. V gene TRBV7-2 combines with J gene TRBJ2-3; 10 bases align to TRBD2. In DNA form, the CDR3 reads TGTGCCAGCAGTTTAGCGGGGGGCGTCGCAGATACGCAGTATTTT. Its translation: CASSLAGGVADTQYF. Variable domain in full (rest from reference TRBV7-2 and TRBJ2-3): GAGVSQSPSNKVTEKGKDVELRCDPISGHTALYWYRQSLGQGLEFLIYFQGNSAPDKSGLPSDRFSAERTGGSVSTLTIQRTQQEDSAVYLCASSLAGGVADTQYFGPGTRLTVL.